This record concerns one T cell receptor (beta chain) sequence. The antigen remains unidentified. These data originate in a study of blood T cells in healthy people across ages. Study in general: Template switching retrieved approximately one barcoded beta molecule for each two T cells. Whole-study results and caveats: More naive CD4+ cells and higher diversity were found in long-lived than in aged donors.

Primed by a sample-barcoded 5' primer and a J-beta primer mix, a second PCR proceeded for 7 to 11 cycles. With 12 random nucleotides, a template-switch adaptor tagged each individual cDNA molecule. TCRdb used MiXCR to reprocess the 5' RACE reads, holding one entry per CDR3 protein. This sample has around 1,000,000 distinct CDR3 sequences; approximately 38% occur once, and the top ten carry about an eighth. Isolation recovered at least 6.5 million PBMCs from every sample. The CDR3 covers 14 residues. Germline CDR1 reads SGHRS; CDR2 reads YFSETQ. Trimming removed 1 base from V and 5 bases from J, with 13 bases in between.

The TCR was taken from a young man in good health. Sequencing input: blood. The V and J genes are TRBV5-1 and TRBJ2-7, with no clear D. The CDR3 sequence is CASSLTGSRDEQYF. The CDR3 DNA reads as TGCGCCAGCAGCTTGACTGGGTCTAGGGACGAGCAGTACTTC. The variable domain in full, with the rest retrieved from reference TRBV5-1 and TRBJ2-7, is KAGVTQTPRYLIKTRGQQVTLSCSPISGHRSVSWYQQTPGQGLQFLFEYFSETQRNKGNFPGRFSGRQFSNSRSEMNVSTLELGDSALYLCASSLTGSRDEQYFGPGTRLTVT.